The TCR beta chain described here comes from a study of blood T cell repertoires in COVID-19. The repertoire was sequenced with immunoSEQ multiplex PCR; TCRdb's copy has only in-frame clones and lacks some. The sample records roughly 100,000 clones, 84% being singletons. Only one count was recorded for this clone. After removal of 4 bases from V and 7 bases from J, the junction contained 6 bases not matched to a gene. CDR3 length: 14 amino acids. The V gene's germline CDR1 is SQVTM and CDR2 ANQGSEA. The genes are TRBV29-1 and TRBJ1-6; 8 nucleotides agree with TRBD1. Source material: peripheral blood. The receptor was isolated from a human donor in a cohort sampled during active COVID-19. CDR3: CSVAGGDANSPLHF. In DNA form, the CDR3 reads TGCAGCGTTGCAGGGGGCGATGCGAATTCACCCCTCCACTTT.